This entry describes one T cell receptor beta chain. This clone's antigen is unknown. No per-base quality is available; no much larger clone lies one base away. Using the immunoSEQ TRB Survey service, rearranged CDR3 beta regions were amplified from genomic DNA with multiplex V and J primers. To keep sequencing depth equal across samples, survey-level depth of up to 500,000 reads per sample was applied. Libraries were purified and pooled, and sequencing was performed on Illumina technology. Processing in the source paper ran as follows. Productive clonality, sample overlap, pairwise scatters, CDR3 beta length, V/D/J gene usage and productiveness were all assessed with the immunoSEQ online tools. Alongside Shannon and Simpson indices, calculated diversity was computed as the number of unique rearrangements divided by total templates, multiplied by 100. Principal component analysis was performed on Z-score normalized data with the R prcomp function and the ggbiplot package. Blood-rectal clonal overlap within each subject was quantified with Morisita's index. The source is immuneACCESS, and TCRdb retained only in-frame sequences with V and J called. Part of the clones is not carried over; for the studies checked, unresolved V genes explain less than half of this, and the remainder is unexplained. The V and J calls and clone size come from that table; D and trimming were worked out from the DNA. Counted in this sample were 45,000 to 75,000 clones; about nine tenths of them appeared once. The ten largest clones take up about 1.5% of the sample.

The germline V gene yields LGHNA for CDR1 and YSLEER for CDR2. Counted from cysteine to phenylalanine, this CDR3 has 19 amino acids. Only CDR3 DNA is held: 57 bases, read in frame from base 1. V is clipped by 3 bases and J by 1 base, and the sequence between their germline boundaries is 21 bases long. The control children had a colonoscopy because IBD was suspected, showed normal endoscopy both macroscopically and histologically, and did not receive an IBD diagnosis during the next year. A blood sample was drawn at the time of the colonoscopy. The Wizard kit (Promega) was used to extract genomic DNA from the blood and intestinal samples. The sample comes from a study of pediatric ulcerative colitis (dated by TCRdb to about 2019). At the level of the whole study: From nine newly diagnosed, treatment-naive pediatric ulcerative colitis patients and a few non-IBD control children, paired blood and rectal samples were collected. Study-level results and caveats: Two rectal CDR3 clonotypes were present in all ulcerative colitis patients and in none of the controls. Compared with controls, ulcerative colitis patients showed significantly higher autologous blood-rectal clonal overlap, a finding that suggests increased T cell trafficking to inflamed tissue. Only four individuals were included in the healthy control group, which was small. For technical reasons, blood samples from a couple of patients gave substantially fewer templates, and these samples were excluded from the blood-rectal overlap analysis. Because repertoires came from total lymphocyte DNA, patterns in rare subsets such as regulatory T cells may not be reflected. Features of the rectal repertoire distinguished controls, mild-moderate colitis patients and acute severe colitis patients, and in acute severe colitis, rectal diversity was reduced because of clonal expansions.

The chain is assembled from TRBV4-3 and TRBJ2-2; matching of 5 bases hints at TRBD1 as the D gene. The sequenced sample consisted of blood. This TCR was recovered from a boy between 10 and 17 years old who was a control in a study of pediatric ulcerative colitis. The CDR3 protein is CASSQGAPGWGRNTGELFF. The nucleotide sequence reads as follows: TGCGCCAGCAGCCAGGGTGCCCCCGGATGGGGCAGGAACACCGGGGAGCTGTTTTTT.